The 24 T cell receptor beta chains below come from one sample, sequenced in a study of blood T cell repertoires in COVID-19. Here immunoSEQ multiplex PCR was the method, and the copy in TCRdb shows in-frame clones only, minus some. The sample contains over 350,000 clones, approximately 90% of which appear only once. The source material was PBMCs or T cells enriched from blood (not recorded which). These receptors came from a middle-aged woman who had been exposed to COVID-19.

For this clone: Additional DNA sequences in this sample encode the identical CDR3. The rearrangement joins TRBV30 to TRBJ2-3; tentatively, D is TRBD1 (6 bases). Germline-derived CDR1 and CDR2 are GTSNPN and SVGIG (reference sequence). The V end was cut by 2 bases, the J end by 6 bases, with 6 bases between. The CDR3 contains 11 residues. CDR3 DNA sequence: TGTGCCTGGAGTAGGGGGGATACGCAGTATTTT. Translated, it gives CAWSRGDTQYF.

This chain joins TRBV9 and TRBJ1-3, with D possibly matching TRBD1 (5 bases). The length of the CDR3 is 14 residues. Germline CDR1 is SGDLS and CDR2 is YYNGEE. Deletions cut 3 bases from V and 3 bases from J, with 10 bases between. The CDR3 DNA reads as TGTGCCAGCAGCGCCGGGACTGTTGGAAACACCATATATTTT. Translated: CASSAGTVGNTIYF.

The chain joins TRBV6-5 to TRBJ1-4; D not certain. The CDR3 has 11 residues. CDR1 is MNHEY, CDR2 SVGAGI, per germline. V shed 5 bases and J shed 13 bases, with 11 bases lying between them. The chain's CDR3 is CASSPGSVLFF. The CDR3 DNA follows: TGTGCCAGCAGTCCCGGTTCTGTACTGTTTTTT.

This clone was detected once. Other DNA sequences of this sample code for an identical CDR3. The chain combines TRBV6-2 or TRBV6-3 with TRBJ2-3; D may be TRBD2 (6 bases). Germline V gene lookup returns CDR1 MNHEY and CDR2 SVGEGT. V was cut by 2 bases and J by 1 base, with 10 bases left in between. This CDR3 is built from 15 residues. The CDR3 loop is CASSYRRGRTDTQYF. The CDR3 DNA is TGTGCCAGCAGTTACAGGCGGGGACGCACAGATACGCAGTATTTT.

This sequence joins TRBV5-1 and TRBJ2-7; TRBD1 agrees at 9 bases. The V gene end was trimmed by 2 bases and the J gene end by 5 bases; junction bases not matched to a gene: 8. From germline, CDR1 is SGHRS and CDR2 YFSETQ. This CDR3 is 15 amino acids long. The CDR3 protein is CASSFTGQGAHEQYF. The CDR3 DNA reads TGCGCCAGCAGCTTCACGGGACAGGGCGCCCACGAGCAGTACTTC.

The chain recombines TRBV19 with TRBJ1-4; D is ambiguous. Germline V gives CDR1 LNHDA, CDR2 SQIVND (reference sequence). Trimming took off 2 bases at V and 8 bases at J, with 15 bases between the two ends. This CDR3 has 15 residues. CDR3 bases: TGTGCCAGTAGTATAAAGAGGGTAGGAGGGGAAAAACTGTTTTTT. Translation gives CASSIKRVGGEKLFF.

The chain has TRBV18 and TRBJ1-1; D not resolved. Trimming pared 1 base from V and 0 bases from J, leaving 12 bases between. The CDR3 extends over 16 amino acids. Germline assignment: CDR1 KGHSH and CDR2 LQKENI. Here the CDR3 DNA reads TGTGCCAGCTCACCACAGCGAGGGTTGATGAACACTGAAGCTTTCTTT. Translation: CASSPQRGLMNTEAFF.

This rearrangement joins TRBV29-1 to TRBJ1-2; tentative D call: TRBD1 (5 bases). Per the germline V gene, CDR1 is SQVTM and CDR2 is ANQGSEA. The CDR3 length is 13 residues. V dropped 7 bases and J dropped 3 bases, with 15 bases sitting between them. CDR3 loop: CSGSSTVDYGYTF. The CDR3 region has the DNA TGCAGCGGCTCATCGACAGTGGACTATGGCTACACCTTC.

V usage is TRBV18 and J usage is TRBJ2-2, with TRBD2 identical over 8 bases. The CDR3 is 15 amino acids. The junction had 4 bases not matched to a gene; V was cut back by 2 bases and J by 5 bases. The germline gives CDR1 KGHSH, CDR2 LQKENI. The CDR3 is CASSPAGGSTGELFF. The CDR3 DNA reads TGTGCCAGCTCACCAGCGGGGGGAAGTACCGGGGAGCTGTTTTTT.

The rearrangement joins TRBV6-5 to TRBJ1-5, with 9 nucleotides matching TRBD1. The CDR3 covers 15 residues. Germline assignment: CDR1 MNHEY and CDR2 SVGAGI. Germline trimming cut 10 bases from V and 3 bases from J; bases unmatched to any gene: 10. CDR3 residues: CAMSVTGGINQPQHF. The CDR3 DNA follows: TGTGCCATGTCCGTGACAGGGGGAATCAATCAGCCCCAGCATTTT.

The chain has TRBV7-2 and TRBJ2-2, with 10 bases fitting TRBD2. After removal of 4 bases from V and 3 bases from J, the junction contained 5 bases not matched to a gene. The CDR3 has 16 amino acids. Germline lookup yields CDR1 SGHTA and CDR2 FQGNSA. This CDR3 reads CASSYTSGTDTGELFF. In DNA form, the CDR3 reads TGTGCCAGCAGCTATACTAGCGGGACAGACACCGGGGAGCTGTTTTTT.

This clone was detected once. The chain joins TRBV5-1 to TRBJ1-1; 7 bases line up with TRBD1. Germline CDR1 SGHRS, CDR2 YFSETQ. With 3 bases clipped from V and 1 base from J, the junction kept 3 bases outside the gene matches. This CDR3 spans 14 amino acids. The CDR3 nucleotides are TGCGCCAGCAGCTGGAACAGGGGGAACACTGAAGCTTTCTTT. Protein sequence: CASSWNRGNTEAFF.

The chain couples TRBV18 to TRBJ1-6; D unclear. The CDR3 covers 14 residues. Looked up from germline, CDR1 is KGHSH and CDR2 is LQKENI. The V end was cut by 2 bases, the J end by 7 bases, with 9 bases between. CDR3 amino acids: CASSPDTVNSPLHF. CDR3 sequence (DNA): TGTGCCAGCTCACCAGACACCGTCAATTCACCCCTCCACTTT.

This chain connects TRBV24-1 to TRBJ1-5, with 7 bases that match TRBD1. V lost 3 bases, J lost 4 bases, and 2 bases stayed unmatched. The CDR3 runs 14 residues. Germline V gene lookup returns CDR1 KGHDR and CDR2 SFDVKD. CDR3 amino acids: CATSDGDSNQPQHF. CDR3 DNA sequence: TGTGCCACCAGTGATGGGGACAGTAATCAGCCCCAGCATTTT.

V and J are TRBV6-6 and TRBJ2-7, with TRBD2 identical over 14 bases. The CDR3 sequence is 16 residues long. CDR1 and CDR2 from the germline V gene are MNHNY and SVGAGI (reference sequence). V dropped 6 bases and J dropped 4; count of bases not matched to a gene: 8. As DNA, the CDR3 is TGTGCCAGCAGCCGCGGGACTAGCGGGGGCGGATACGAGCAGTACTTC. The encoded protein is CASSRGTSGGGYEQYF.

The V and J genes are TRBV5-4 and TRBJ2-1, with 14 bases fitting TRBD2. CDR1 is SGHNT, CDR2 YYREEE, per germline (reference sequence). This CDR3 spans 17 amino acids. The J segment lost 7 bases and the V segment lost 2 bases, leaving 8 bases of the junction unmatched. The CDR3: CASSFRLAGGPGNEQFF. The CDR3 DNA is TGTGCCAGCAGCTTTCGACTAGCGGGAGGGCCGGGGAATGAGCAGTTCTTC.

The rearrangement uses TRBV9 and TRBJ1-2; no clear D gene. The germline V and J ends were trimmed by 0 bases and 2 bases, with 8 bases remaining between them. Germline V gene sequence: CDR1 SGDLS, CDR2 YYNGEE. This CDR3 comprises 14 residues. The CDR3 is CASSVDFGNYGYTF. The CDR3 bases are TGTGCCAGCAGCGTAGACTTCGGGAACTATGGCTACACCTTC.

The chain carries TRBV2 and TRBJ2-2; a possible D gene is TRBD2 (5 bases). CDR3 length: 14 amino acids. Germline CDR1 is SNHLY and CDR2 is FYNNEI. Trimming left V 8 bases short and J 4 bases short, with 14 bases between. CDR3: CASQGSGFTGELFF. In DNA, the CDR3 is TGTGCCAGCCAAGGTTCGGGGTTCACCGGGGAGCTGTTTTTT.

This chain joins TRBV20-1 and TRBJ2-7; 10 bases agree with TRBD2. The CDR3 extends over 13 amino acids. The V gene's germline CDR1 is DFQATT and CDR2 SNEGSKA (reference sequence). J gave up 7 bases and V 3 bases, and 6 bases lay outside the gene matches. The CDR3 DNA is TGCAGTGCTAGTGTGGTAGCGGGAGGTGAGCAGTACTTC. Translating it yields CSASVVAGGEQYF.

The chain has TRBV27 and TRBJ1-2; tentative D call: TRBD1 (6 bases). V lost 8 bases and J 7 bases, leaving 14 bases between the germline ends. There are 12 residues in the CDR3. The germline V gene has CDR1 MNHEY and CDR2 SMNVEV (reference sequence). CDR3 nucleotides: TGTGCCAGCTCGGCGGGGGGCGTTGGCTACACCTTC. Its protein is CASSAGGVGYTF.

This chain links TRBV10-3 with TRBJ1-1; TRBD1 might be the D (5 bases). CDR1 is ENHRY, CDR2 SYGVKD, per germline. V lost 6 bases and J 1 base, leaving 15 bases between the germline ends. This CDR3 region has 15 residues. In nucleotides, the CDR3 is TGTGCCATCAGGCCGGGAGGGGCCTCGAACACTGAAGCTTTCTTT. The encoded protein is CAIRPGGASNTEAFF.

V is TRBV19 and J is TRBJ2-7; no clear D. CDR3 length equals 12 residues. Trimming removed 2 bases from V and 5 bases from J, with 7 bases in between. Germline assignment: CDR1 LNHDA and CDR2 SQIVND (reference sequence). CDR3 sequence reads: CASSIYGNEQYF. Written as DNA, the CDR3 is TGTGCCAGTAGTATATATGGCAACGAGCAGTACTTC.

V and J are TRBV19 and TRBJ2-5; D not resolved. The germline V gene encodes CDR1 LNHDA and CDR2 SQIVND (reference sequence). The CDR3 extends over 16 amino acids. The ends were cut back, 4 bases at V and 0 bases at J, with 15 bases in the middle. This chain's CDR3 is CASSTPAGEYQETQYF. In nucleotides, the CDR3 is TGTGCCAGTAGTACCCCTGCAGGCGAGTACCAAGAGACCCAGTACTTC.

V usage is TRBV19 and J usage is TRBJ1-1; tentatively, D is TRBD1 (6 bases). V was cut by 5 bases and J by 6 bases, with 19 bases left in between. The germline V gene encodes CDR1 LNHDA and CDR2 SQIVND (reference sequence). The CDR3 covers 15 residues. CDR3: CASSLDLSGVAEAFF. The CDR3 DNA is TGTGCCAGTAGTCTTGACTTATCAGGGGTCGCTGAAGCTTTCTTT.